Sequencing of this T cell receptor beta chain was carried out in a study of CD8+ T cells in alopecia areata. Study-wide results and limits: There were also resident alphabeta T cells of normal skin sequenced in scalp samples. Elevated clonality characterized lesional scalp relative to normal scalp, particularly in alopecia totalis/universalis.

To note about this clone: Its matching antigen is unknown.

It was cDNA, reverse transcribed from extracted RNA, that served as the sequencing template. Using immunoSEQ multiplex PCR, the repertoire was profiled, and TCRdb retains in-frame clones only, with some absent. The data show about 110,000 clones, roughly 64% seen once. The CDR3 is made up of 13 amino acids. Germline V CDR1 and CDR2: LGHNA, YSLEER. The ends were cut back, 4 bases at V and 11 bases at J, with 17 bases in the middle. Sample: CD8+ T cells sorted from blood. The receptor comes from a human donor in good health. The rearrangement links TRBV4-3 to TRBJ1-1; D ambiguous. This CDR3 reads CASSRPGSPWAFF. The CDR3 DNA follows: TGCGCCAGCAGCCGGCCTGGGTCGCCGTGGGCTTTCTTT.